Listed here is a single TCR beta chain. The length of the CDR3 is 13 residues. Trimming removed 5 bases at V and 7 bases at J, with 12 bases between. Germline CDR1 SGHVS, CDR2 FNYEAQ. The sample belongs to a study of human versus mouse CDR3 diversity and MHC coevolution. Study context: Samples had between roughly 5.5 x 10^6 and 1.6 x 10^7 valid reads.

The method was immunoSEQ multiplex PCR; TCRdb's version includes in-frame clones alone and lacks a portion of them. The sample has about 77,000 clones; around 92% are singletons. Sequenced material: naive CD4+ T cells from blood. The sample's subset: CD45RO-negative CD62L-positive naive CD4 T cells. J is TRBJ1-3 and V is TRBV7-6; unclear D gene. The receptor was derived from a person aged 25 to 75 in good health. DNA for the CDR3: TGTGCCAGCAGCCGGATGAACGGGAACACCATATATTTT. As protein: CASSRMNGNTIYF.